The present TCR beta chain was sequenced within a study of T cell responses to AZD1222 COVID-19 vaccine (dated by TCRdb to the early 2020s). As for the study more broadly: TCR sequencing was performed for roughly 250 trial participants, of whom some 200 were given two doses of AZD1222 and 26 were given two doses of MenACWY control vaccine. Trial participants were enrolled by age into subgroups of 18-55, 56-69 and 70-plus years, and about 150, 27 and 61 TCR-sequenced participants, respectively, were included in these subgroups.

The CDR3, cysteine through phenylalanine, is 13 amino acids long. Just CDR3 DNA is preserved here, 39 bases in frame from base 1. V was cut back by 5 bases and J by 3 bases, leaving a gap of 7 bases between them. The germline V gene yields SGHTA for CDR1 and FQGTGA for CDR2. The investigation overall reported the following: Nearly half of unique spike-specific TCRs reportedly recognized epitopes outside regions mutated in the B.1.351 and B.1.1.7 variants. Because no samples from the day 14 peak response were available, repertoires could be characterized only after the peak T cell response. Conclusions about previously exposed vaccinees are limited, since just five to seven AZD1222 recipients were seropositive for SARS-CoV-2 at baseline. A significant rise in spike-specific TCR breadth and depth was observed after two AZD1222 doses relative to day 0 and relative to MenACWY recipients. In the small 56-69-year group, the increase in depth fell short of significance, most likely because of low power. Most participants were white British and females outnumbered males, and the authors suggested that clonal diversity may have been underestimated. CD4 TCRs associated with the vaccine covered the entire spike protein, and the dominant responses were in regions 160-218 and 743-854.

Concerning this clone itself: No cognate antigen has been identified for it. One base away there is no much larger clone; base qualities are not given.

The CDR3 regions of human TCRbeta chains were analyzed by immunosequencing. On the study's bioinformatics: TCRs in the repertoires were compared against a reference library of SARS-CoV-2-specific TCRs that had been generated with the MIRA antigen-specificity platform. Breadth was defined as the fraction of unique TCRs that were SARS-CoV-2-associated, and depth was defined as the fraction of total T cells that were SARS-CoV-2-associated. Using the MIRA data, each spike-specific TCR was assigned both to the spike region to which the TCR was reactive and to a CD4 or CD8 class. Log10-transformed breadth and depth values were compared by one-way ANOVA with Sidak's multiple comparisons tests. TCRdb obtained this table from immuneACCESS and retained in-frame rearrangements with V and J assigned. These tables miss some clones; where compared with another copy, unresolved V genes account for less than half of the shortfall, and the remainder is unexplained. V and J calls and clone size follow that table, whereas D and trimming were derived from the DNA. This sample holds about 100,000 clones; approximately 89% were observed only once. The ten most abundant clones make up just over 8% of the sample.

What the time point label conveys for this sample: about 28 days (+/-7) after the second vaccine dose. AZD1222 recipients whose second dose came at about 4 weeks and those whose second dose came at about 12 weeks were combined into one group, since spike-specific TCR depth and breadth did not differ between the two schedules. Vaccinee samples came from UK trials COV001 and COV002, including a single-blind randomized controlled phase 2/3 trial of AZD1222 (ChAdOx1 nCoV-19) in healthy adults. For TCRbeta chain sequencing, PBMC samples were collected from trial participants at day 0 and at day 28 after the second dose.

This receptor chain uses TRBV7-3 and TRBJ2-2; the D gene cannot be resolved reliably. The sequences come from peripheral blood, collected 28 days after the second AZD1222 dose. This clonotype was sampled from an adult who received the AZD1222 COVID-19 vaccine. The CDR3 amino acid sequence is: CASSTSYTGELFF. The DNA sequence is TGTGCCAGCAGCACATCGTACACCGGGGAGCTGTTTTTT.